The source of this T cell receptor beta chain is a study of T cells in Graves' hyperthyroidism and ophthalmopathy. Cells are PBMCs isolated from approximately 9.2 ml of fresh blood. Germline loops: CDR1 MDHEN, CDR2 SYDVKM. Trimming removed 7 bases from V and 4 bases from J, with 14 bases in between. This CDR3 has 14 residues. RNA transcripts gave rise to amplified TCR beta CDR3 regions. Carried out on the TCR CDR3, a first-round RT-PCR used the HTBI primer set. TCRdb processed the multiplex PCR reads anew with MiXCR; each CDR3 protein has one entry. The sample includes 350,000 to 450,000 distinct CDR3 sequences, roughly 15% of them seen just once. This clonotype was counted at least ten times. What it binds is unknown. Study observations and caveats: Among thyroid clonotypes expanded above 0.001, most also appeared in blood.

The sequenced material came from blood. The V gene is TRBV28, the J gene TRBJ1-3; TRBD1 might be the D (5 bases). The source of this sequence is a woman in her twenties or thirties with Graves' hyperthyroidism that later progressed to Graves' ophthalmopathy. In DNA, the CDR3 is TGTGCCAGCAATGCGGGGGGAGCGGGAAACACCATATATTTT. Its protein is CASNAGGAGNTIYF.